The T cell receptor (beta chain) described here comes from a study of spatial heterogeneity in lung cancer. Whole-study context: In raw reads, more than eight appearances on average were recorded for each unique TCR and UMI combination. Study-wide findings and caveats: Blood carried ubiquitous expanded tumor TCRs more at resection than follow-up.

Only a few counts were recorded for this clonotype. What it binds is not known. TCRdb reprocessed the 5' RACE reads via MiXCR and lists one record per CDR3 protein. The data show 35,000 to 45,000 distinct CDR3 sequences, about 7% seen once. Time point of the sample: sample taken at primary tumor resection. Samples came from around 70 TRACERx patients with untreated early-stage lung cancer. From tumor, nontumor lung or frozen PBMC, whole RNA was taken unsorted for sequencing. This clonotype originated in a female donor with early-stage non-small cell lung cancer. The sample here was PBMCs, taken at surgery.

CDR3 sequence (DNA): TGCAGTGCTAGAGATCTTCGGGGGGGCCGAGAAGATACGCAGTATTTT. Its translation: CSARDLRGGREDTQYF. The J gene is TRBJ2-3, the V gene TRBV20-1; 8 bases line up with TRBD2. CDR3 length equals 16 residues. CDR1 is DFQATT and CDR2 is SNEGSKA in the germline V gene (reference sequence). With 0 bases clipped from V and 5 bases from J, the junction kept 10 bases outside the gene matches.